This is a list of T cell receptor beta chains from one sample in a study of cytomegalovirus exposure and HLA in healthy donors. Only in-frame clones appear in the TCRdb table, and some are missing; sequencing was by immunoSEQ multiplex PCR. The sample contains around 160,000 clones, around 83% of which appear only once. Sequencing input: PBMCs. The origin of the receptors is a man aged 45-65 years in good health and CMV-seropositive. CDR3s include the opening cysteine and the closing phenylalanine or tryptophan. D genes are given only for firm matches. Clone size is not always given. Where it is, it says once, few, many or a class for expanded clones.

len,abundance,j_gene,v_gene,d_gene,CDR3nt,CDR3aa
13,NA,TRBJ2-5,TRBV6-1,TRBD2,TGTGCCGGTAGCGGGAGGGCCAGAGAGACCCAGTACTTC,CAGSGRARETQYF
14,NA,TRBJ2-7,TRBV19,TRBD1,TGTGCCAGTAGTATAGGCCAGGGGGCCTACGAGCAGTACTTC,CASSIGQGAYEQYF
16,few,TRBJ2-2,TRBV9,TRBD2,TGTGCCAGCAGCGTACGGGCGGGAGGGACGGCCGGGGAGCTGTTTTTT,CASSVRAGGTAGELFF
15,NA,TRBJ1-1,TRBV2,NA,TGTGCCAGCAGTGAGGAAGGGGCGAGGAACACTGAAGCTTTCTTT,CASSEEGARNTEAFF
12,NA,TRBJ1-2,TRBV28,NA,TGTGCCAGCAGTTCCAGTCCTGGTCCTAGCACCTTC,CASSSSPGPSTF
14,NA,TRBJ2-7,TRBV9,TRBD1,TGTGCCAGCAGCCCGGGACAGAGCTCCTACGAGCAGTACTTC,CASSPGQSSYEQYF
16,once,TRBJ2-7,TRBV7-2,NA,TGTGCCAGCAGCAAAACGGGGGTGGGACTTACCTACGAGCAGTACTTC,CASSKTGVGLTYEQYF
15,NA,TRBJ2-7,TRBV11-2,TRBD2,TGTGCCAGCAGCCGTGGAGCGGGAGGGGGGTTCGAGCAGTACTTC,CASSRGAGGGFEQYF
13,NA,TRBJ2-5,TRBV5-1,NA,TGCGCCAGCAGCTTGGAGGGGGGGAGGACCCAGTACTTC,CASSLEGGRTQYF
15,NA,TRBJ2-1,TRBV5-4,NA,TGTGCCAGCAGCTTGGGTGGTCAGGTATACAATGAGCAGTTCTTC,CASSLGGQVYNEQFF
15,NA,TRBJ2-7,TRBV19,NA,TGTGCCAGTAGTATCCCAGGACTCTCCGCCTACGAGCAGTACTTC,CASSIPGLSAYEQYF
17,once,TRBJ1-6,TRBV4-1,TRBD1,TGCGCCAGCAGCCTCCTGATGGGGGGACAGCTGAATTCACCCCTCCACTTT,CASSLLMGGQLNSPLHF
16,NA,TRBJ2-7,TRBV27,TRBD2,TGTGCCAGCAGTTTCAAACAGGGACTAGCGGGGGACGAGCAGTACTTC,CASSFKQGLAGDEQYF
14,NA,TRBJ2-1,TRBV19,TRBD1,TGTGCCAGTAGGAGACAGGGCGCCTACAATGAGCAGTTCTTC,CASRRQGAYNEQFF
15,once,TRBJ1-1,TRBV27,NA,TGTGCCAGCATAATTTGGGCAGGGCGTGGCACTGAAGCTTTCTTT,CASIIWAGRGTEAFF
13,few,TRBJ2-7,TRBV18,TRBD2,TGTGCCAGCTCACCACTAGCGGGGGACGAGCAGTACTTC,CASSPLAGDEQYF
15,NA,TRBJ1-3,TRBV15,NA,TGTGCCACCAGCAGAGATCTGGCAACTGGAAACACCATATATTTT,CATSRDLATGNTIYF
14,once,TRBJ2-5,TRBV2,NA,TGTGCCAGCAGTCGAGAAGCCACGTCGGAGACCCAGTACTTC,CASSREATSETQYF
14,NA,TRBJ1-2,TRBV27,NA,TGTGCCAGCAGTTCCCGGCCAGCGGACTATGGCTACACCTTC,CASSSRPADYGYTF
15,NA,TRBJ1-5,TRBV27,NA,TGTGCCAGCAGTAGACAGGCTTATAGCAATCAGCCCCAGCATTTT,CASSRQAYSNQPQHF
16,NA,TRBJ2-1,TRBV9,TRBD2,TGTGCCAGCAGCCCCACTAGCGGGAGTGACTACAATGAGCAGTTCTTC,CASSPTSGSDYNEQFF
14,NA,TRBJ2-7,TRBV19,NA,TGTGCCAGTAAGGCACGGGAGACTAGTTCCGAGCAGTACTTC,CASKARETSSEQYF
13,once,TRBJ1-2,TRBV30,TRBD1,TGTGCCTGGAGTGTACGGGCAGGGGGGGGCTACACCTTC,CAWSVRAGGGYTF
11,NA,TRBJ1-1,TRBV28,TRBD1,TGTGCCAGCGTACTACAGGGGGAAGCTTTCTTT,CASVLQGEAFF
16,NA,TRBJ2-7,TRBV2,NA,TGTGCCAGCAGTGAAGCGCTTCTAAGCGGGCGGTACGAGCAGTACTTC,CASSEALLSGRYEQYF
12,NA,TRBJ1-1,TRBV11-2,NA,TGTGCCACCGCTAAACTGAACACTGAAGCTTTCTTT,CATAKLNTEAFF
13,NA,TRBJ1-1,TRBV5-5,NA,TGTGCCAGCAGCTTTAGACAAAACACTGAAGCTTTCTTT,CASSFRQNTEAFF
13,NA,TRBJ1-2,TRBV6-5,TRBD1,TGTGCCAGCAGCAGACAGGGGAACTATGGCTACACCTTC,CASSRQGNYGYTF
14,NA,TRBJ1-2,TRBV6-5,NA,TGTGCCAGCAGTAACCGGGACATTTTCTATGGCTACACCTTC,CASSNRDIFYGYTF
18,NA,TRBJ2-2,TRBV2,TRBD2,TGTGCCAGCAGGCAAAGTTTCCTTAGCGGGGGAAACACCGGGGAGCTGTTTTTT,CASRQSFLSGGNTGELFF
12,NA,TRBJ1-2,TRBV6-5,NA,TGTGCCAGCAGCACACCTAACTATGGCTACACCTTC,CASSTPNYGYTF
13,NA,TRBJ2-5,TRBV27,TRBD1,TGTGCCAGCAGACGGACAGGGGAAGAGACCCAGTACTTC,CASRRTGEETQYF
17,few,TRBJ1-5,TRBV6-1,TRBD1,TGTGCCAGCAGTGATTCAGGGGGACGGGGTGCCAATCAGCCCCAGCATTTT,CASSDSGGRGANQPQHF
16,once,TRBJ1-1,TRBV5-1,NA,TGCGCCAGCAGCTTGGGAACTCAGACAGGGAACACTGAAGCTTTCTTT,CASSLGTQTGNTEAFF
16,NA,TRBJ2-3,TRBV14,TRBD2,TGTGCCAGCAGTCCTTTTCTAGCGGGGGGCACAGATACGCAGTATTTT,CASSPFLAGGTDTQYF
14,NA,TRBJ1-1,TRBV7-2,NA,TGTGCCAGCAGCTATCAGGGATGGAACACTGAAGCTTTCTTT,CASSYQGWNTEAFF
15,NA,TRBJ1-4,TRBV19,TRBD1,TGTGCCAGTAGAGATTGGGACAGGGGCGTAGAAAAACTGTTTTTT,CASRDWDRGVEKLFF
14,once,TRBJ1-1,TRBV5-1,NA,TGCGCCAGCAGCTTGGACGGTCCTCTCACTGAAGCTTTCTTT,CASSLDGPLTEAFF